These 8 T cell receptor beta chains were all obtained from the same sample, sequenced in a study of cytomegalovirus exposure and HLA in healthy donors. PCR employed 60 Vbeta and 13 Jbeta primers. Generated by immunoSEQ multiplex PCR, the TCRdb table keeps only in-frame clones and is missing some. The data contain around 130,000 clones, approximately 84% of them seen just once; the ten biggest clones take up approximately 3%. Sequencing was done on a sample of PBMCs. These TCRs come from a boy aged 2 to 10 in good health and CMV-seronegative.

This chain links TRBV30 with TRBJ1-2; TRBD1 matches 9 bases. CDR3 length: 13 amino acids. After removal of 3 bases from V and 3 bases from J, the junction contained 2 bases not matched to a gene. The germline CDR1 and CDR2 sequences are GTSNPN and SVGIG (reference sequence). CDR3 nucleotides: TGTGCCTGGAGGGACAGGGGCTACTATGGCTACACCTTC. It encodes CAWRDRGYYGYTF.

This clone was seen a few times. CDR3 region: CASRENRDGYTF. In nucleotides, the CDR3 is TGTGCCAGCAGGGAGAACAGGGATGGCTACACCTTC. This chain links TRBV2 with TRBJ1-2, with D tentatively TRBD1 (6 bases). V lost 6 bases to trimming and J lost 6 bases, with 11 bases between them. The CDR3 sequence is 12 residues long. CDR1 and CDR2 (germline): SNHLY, FYNNEI. Full variable domain (remainder filled in from reference TRBV2 and TRBJ1-2): EPEVTQTPSHQVTQMGQEVILRCVPISNHLYFYWYRQILGQKVEFLVSFYNNEISEKSEIFDDQFSVERPDGSNFTLKIRSTKLEDSAMYFCASRENRDGYTFGSGTRLTVV.

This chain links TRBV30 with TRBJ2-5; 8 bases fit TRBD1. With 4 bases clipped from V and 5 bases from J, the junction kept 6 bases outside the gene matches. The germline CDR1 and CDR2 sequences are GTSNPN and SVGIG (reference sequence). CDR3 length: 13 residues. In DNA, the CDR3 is TGTGCCTGGACCGAGGACAGGGAGGAGACCCAGTACTTC. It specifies CAWTEDREETQYF.

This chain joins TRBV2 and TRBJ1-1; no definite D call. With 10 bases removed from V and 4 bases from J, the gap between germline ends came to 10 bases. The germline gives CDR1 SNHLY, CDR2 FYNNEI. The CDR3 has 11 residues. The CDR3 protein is CATTYGTEAFF. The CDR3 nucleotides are TGTGCCACCACCTATGGCACTGAAGCTTTCTTT.

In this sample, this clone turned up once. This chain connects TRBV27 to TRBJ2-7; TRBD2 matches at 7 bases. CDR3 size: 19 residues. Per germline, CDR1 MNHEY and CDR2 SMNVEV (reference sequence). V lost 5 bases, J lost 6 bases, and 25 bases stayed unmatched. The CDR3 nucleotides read TGTGCCAGCAGTAACTACCCTATTGGAGGTCCTAGCGGACAAGCCGAGCAGTACGTC. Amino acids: CASSNYPIGGPSGQAEQYV.

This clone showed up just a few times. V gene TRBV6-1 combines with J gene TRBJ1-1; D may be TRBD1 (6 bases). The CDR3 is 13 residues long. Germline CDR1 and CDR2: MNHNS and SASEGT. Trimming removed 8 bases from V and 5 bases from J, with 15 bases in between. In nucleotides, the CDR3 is TGTGCCAGCGGGTTACAGGGTATGACTGAAGCTTTCTTT. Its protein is CASGLQGMTEAFF.

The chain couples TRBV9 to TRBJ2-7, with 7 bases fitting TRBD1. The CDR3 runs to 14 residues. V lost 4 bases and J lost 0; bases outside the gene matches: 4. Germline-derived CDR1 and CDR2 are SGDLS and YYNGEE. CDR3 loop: CASSTRDSSYEQYF. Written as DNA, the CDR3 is TGTGCCAGCAGCACCCGGGACAGCTCCTACGAGCAGTACTTC.

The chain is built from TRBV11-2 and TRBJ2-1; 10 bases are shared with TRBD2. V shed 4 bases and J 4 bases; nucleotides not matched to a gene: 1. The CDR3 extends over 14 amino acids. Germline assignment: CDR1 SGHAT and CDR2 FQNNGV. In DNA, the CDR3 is TGTGCCAGCAGCTCACTAGCGGGGTACAATGAGCAGTTCTTC. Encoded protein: CASSSLAGYNEQFF.